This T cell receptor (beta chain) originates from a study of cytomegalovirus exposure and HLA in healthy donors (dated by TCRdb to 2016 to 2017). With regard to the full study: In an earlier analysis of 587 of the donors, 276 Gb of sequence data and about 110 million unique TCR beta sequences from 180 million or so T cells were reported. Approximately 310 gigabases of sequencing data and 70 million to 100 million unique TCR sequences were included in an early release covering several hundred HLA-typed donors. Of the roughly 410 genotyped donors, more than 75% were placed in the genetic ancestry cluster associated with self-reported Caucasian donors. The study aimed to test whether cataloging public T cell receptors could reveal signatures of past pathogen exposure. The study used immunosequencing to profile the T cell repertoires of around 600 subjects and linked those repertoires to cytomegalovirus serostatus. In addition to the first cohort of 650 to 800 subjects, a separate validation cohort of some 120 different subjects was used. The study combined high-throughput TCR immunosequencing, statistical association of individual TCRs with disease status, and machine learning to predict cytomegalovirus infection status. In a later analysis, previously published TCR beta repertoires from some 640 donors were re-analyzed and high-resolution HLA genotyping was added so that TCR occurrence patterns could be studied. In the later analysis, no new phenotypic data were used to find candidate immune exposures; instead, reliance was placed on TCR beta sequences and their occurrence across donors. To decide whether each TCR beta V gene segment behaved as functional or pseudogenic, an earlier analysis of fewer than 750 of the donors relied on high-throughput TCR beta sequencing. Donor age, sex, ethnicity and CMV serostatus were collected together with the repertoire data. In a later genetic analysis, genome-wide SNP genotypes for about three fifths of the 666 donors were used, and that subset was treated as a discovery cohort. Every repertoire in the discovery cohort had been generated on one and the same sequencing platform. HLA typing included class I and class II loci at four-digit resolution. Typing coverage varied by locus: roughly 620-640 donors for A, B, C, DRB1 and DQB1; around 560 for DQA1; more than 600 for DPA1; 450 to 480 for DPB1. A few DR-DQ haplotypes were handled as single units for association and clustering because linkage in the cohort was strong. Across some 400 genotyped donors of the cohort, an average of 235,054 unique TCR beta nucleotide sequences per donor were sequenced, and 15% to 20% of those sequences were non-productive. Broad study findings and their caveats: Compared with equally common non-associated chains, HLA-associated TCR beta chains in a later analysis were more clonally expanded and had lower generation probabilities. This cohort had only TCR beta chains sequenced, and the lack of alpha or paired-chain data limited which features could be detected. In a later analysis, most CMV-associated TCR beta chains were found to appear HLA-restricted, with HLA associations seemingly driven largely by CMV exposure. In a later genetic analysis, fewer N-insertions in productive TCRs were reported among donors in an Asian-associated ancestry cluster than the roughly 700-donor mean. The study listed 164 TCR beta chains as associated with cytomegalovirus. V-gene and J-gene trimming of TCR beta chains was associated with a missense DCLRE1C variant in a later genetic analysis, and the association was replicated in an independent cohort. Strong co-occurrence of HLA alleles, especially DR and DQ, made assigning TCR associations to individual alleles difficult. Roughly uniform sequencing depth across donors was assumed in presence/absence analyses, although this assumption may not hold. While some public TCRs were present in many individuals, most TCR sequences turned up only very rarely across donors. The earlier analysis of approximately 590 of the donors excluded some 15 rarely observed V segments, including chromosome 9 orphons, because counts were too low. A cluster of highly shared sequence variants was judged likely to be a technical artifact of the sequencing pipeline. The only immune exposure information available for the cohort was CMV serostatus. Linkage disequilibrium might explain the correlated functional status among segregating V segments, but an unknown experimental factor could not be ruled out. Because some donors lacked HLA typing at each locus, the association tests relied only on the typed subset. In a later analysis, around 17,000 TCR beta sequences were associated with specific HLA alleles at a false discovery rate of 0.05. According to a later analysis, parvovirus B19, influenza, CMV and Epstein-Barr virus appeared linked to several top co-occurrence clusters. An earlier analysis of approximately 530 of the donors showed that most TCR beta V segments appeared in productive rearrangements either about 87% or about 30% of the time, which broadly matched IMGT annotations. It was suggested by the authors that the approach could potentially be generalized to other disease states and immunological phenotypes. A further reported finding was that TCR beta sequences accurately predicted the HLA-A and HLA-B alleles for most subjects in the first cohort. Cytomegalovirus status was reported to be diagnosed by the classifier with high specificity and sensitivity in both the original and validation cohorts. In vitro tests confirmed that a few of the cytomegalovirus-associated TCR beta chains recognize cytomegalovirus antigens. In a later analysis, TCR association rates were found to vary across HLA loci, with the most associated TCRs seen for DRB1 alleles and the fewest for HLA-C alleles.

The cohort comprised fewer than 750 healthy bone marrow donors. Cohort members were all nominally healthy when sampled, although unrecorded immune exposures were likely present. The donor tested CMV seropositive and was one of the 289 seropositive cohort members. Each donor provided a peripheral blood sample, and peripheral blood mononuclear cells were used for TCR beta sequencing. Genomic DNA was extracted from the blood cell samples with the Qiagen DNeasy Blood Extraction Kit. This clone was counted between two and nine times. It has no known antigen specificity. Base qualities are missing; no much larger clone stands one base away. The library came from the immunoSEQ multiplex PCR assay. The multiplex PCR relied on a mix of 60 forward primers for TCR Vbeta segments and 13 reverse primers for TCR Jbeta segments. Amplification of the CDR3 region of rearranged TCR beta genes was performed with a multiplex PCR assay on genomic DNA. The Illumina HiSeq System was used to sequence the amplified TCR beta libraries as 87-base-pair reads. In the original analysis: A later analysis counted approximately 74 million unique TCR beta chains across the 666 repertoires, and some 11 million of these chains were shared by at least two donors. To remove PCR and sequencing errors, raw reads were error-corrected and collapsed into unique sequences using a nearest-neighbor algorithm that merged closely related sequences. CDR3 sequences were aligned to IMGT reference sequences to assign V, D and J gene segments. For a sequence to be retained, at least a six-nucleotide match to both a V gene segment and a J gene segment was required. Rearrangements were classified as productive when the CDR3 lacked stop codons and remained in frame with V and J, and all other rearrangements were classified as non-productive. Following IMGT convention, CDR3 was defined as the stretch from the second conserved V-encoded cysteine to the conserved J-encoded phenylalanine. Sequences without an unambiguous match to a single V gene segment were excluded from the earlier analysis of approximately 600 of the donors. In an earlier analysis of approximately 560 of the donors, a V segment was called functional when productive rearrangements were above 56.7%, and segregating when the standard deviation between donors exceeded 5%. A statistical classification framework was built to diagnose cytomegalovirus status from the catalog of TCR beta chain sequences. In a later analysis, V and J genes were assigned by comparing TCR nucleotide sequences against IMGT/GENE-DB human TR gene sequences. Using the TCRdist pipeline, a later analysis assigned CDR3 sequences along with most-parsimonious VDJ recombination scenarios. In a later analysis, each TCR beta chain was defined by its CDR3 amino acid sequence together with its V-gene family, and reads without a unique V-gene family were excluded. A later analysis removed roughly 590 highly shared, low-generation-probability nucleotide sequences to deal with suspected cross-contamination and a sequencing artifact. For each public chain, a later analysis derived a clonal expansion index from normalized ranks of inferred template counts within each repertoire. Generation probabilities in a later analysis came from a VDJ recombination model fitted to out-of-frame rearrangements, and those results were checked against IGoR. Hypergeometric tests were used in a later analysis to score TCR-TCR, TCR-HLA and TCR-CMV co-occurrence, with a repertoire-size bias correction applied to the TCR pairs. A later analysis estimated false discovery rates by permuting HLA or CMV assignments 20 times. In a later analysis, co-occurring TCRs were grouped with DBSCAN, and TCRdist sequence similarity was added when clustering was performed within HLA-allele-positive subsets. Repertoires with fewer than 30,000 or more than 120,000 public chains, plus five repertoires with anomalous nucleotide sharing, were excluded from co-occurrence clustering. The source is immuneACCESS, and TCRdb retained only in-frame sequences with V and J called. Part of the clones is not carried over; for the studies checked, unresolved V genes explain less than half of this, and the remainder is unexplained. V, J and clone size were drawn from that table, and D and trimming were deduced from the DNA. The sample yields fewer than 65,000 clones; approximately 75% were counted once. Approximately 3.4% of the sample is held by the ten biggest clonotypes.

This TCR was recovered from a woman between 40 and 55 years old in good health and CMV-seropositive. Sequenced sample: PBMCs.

The CDR3 corresponds to CASSLVGGTAATNEKLFF. The base sequence is TGCGCCAGCAGCTTGGTTGGAGGAACGGCTGCAACTAATGAAAAACTGTTTTTT. The chain joins TRBV5-1 to TRBJ1-4; the D gene identity is not certain. For CDR1 and CDR2, the germline V gene lists SGHRS and YFSETQ. Measured from the cysteine to the phenylalanine, the CDR3 is 18 residues long. The retained sequence is limited to the CDR3, 54 bases, with the frame set at the first base. V gives up 0 bases and J gives up 0 bases, and the segment between their germline ends measures 15 bases.